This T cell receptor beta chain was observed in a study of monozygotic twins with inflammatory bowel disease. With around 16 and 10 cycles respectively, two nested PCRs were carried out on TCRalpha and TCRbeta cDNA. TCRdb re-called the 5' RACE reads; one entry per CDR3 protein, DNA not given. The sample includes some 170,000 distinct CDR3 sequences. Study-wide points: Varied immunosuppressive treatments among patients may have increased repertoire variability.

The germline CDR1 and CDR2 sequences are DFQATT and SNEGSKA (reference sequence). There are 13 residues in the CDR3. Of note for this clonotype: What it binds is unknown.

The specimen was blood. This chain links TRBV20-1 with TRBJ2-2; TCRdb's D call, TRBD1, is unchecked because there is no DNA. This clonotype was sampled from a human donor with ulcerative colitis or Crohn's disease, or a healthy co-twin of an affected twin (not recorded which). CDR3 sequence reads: CSASPGRVGELFF.